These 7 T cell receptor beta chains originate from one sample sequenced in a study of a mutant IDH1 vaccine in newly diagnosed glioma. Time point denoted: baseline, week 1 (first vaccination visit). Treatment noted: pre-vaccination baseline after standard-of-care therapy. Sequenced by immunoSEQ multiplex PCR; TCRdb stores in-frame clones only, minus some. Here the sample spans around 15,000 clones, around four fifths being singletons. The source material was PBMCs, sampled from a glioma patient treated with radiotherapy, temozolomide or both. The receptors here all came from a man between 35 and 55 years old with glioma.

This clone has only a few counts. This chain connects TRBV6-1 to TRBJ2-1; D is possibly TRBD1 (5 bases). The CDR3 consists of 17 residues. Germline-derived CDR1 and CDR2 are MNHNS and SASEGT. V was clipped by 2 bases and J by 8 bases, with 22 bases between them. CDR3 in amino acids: CASSESYGHSLRDEQFF. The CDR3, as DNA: TGTGCCAGCAGTGAATCCTACGGACATTCCCTTCGCGATGAGCAGTTCTTC.

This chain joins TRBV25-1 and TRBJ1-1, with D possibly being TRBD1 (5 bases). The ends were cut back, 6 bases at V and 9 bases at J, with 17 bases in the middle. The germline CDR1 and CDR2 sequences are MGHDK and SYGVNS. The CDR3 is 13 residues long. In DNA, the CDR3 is TGTGCCAGCAGCGGTCCGGGACTGGGACAAGCTTTCTTT. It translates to CASSGPGLGQAFF.

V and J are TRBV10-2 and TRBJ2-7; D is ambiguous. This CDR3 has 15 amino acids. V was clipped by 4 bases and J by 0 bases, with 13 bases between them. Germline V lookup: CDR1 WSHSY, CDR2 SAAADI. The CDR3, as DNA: TGCGCCAGCAGTGTAGTGACGATTACCTCCTACGAGCAGTACTTC. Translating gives CASSVVTITSYEQYF.

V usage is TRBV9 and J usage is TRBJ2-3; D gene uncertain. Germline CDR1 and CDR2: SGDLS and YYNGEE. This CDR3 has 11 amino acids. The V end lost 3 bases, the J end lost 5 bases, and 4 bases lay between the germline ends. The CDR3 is CASSEGDTQYF. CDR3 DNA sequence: TGTGCCAGCAGCGAGGGAGATACGCAGTATTTT.

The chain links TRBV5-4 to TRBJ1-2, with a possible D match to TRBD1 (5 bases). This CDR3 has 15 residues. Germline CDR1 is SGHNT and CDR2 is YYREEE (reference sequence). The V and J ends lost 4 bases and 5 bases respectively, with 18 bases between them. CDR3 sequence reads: CASSPDQGIGYGYTF. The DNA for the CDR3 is TGTGCCAGCAGCCCGGATCAGGGTATCGGGTATGGCTACACCTTC.

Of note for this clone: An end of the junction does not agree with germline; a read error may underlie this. The CDR3 DNA is TGTGCCAGCAGGCAAGACAGGGACTTATCCTATGACTACACCTTC. Protein sequence: CASRQDRDLSYDYTF. The chain has TRBV27 and TRBJ1-2, with 7 bases matching TRBD1. There are 15 residues in the CDR3. CDR1 MNHEY and CDR2 SMNVEV come from the germline V gene (reference sequence).

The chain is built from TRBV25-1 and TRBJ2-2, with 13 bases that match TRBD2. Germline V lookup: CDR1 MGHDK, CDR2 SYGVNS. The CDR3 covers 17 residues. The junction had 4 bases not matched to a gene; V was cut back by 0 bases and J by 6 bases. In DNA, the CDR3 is TGTGCCAGCAGTGAATATTGGGGACTAGCGGGACCCGGGGAGCTGTTTTTT. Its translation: CASSEYWGLAGPGELFF.